What follows are 13 T cell receptor beta chains derived from one specimen sequenced in a study of shared clonotypes between healthy human individuals. The protocol was immunoSEQ multiplex PCR, while the TCRdb copy is restricted to in-frame clones and leaves out a portion. The repertoire holds 2 million to 2.5 million clones, with roughly 94% as singletons. The sample taken for sequencing was naive CD4+ T cells sorted from blood. Subset in this sample: CD45RA+ positively selected. Receptors originate from a man between 18 and 35 years old in good health.

The chain carries TRBV18 and TRBJ1-4; D unclear. CDR3 length: 14 amino acids. Deletions cut 3 bases from V and 0 bases from J, with 5 bases between. Germline V CDR1 and CDR2: KGHSH, LQKENI. The chain's CDR3 is CASSPTTTNEKLFF. CDR3 DNA sequence: TGTGCCAGCTCACCGACCACAACTAATGAAAAACTGTTTTTT.

The rearrangement uses TRBV30 and TRBJ2-5; 10 nucleotides agree with TRBD1. The germline V gene has CDR1 GTSNPN and CDR2 SVGIG (reference sequence). The CDR3 has 14 residues. The V and J ends lost 5 bases and 5 bases, in that order; junction bases with no gene match: 8. CDR3 region: CAWGPTGGLETQYF. Here the CDR3 DNA reads TGTGCCTGGGGGCCGACAGGGGGCCTGGAGACCCAGTACTTC. Combining the CDR3 with reference TRBV30 and TRBJ2-5 gives the whole variable domain SQTIHQWPATLVQPVGSPLSLECTVEGTSNPNLYWYRQAAGRGLQLLFYSVGIGQISSEVPQNLSASRPQDRQFILSSKKLLLSDSGFYLCAWGPTGGLETQYFGPGTRLLVL.

The chain combines TRBV30 with TRBJ2-7; the D gene is possibly TRBD1 (6 bases). V was trimmed by 2 bases and J by 5 bases, leaving 13 bases between them. CDR1 is GTSNPN, CDR2 SVGIG, per germline (reference sequence). The CDR3 consists of 13 residues. CDR3 region: CAWSPDRDHEQYF. The CDR3 DNA is TGTGCCTGGAGTCCGGACAGAGACCACGAGCAGTACTTC. Full variable domain (remainder filled in from reference TRBV30 and TRBJ2-7): SQTIHQWPATLVQPVGSPLSLECTVEGTSNPNLYWYRQAAGRGLQLLFYSVGIGQISSEVPQNLSASRPQDRQFILSSKKLLLSDSGFYLCAWSPDRDHEQYFGPGTRLTVT.

The chain uses TRBV27 and TRBJ2-5; D tentatively fits TRBD1 or TRBD2 (5 bases each). The V and J ends lost 0 bases and 4 bases respectively, with 9 bases between them. This CDR3 has 14 amino acids. The germline gives CDR1 MNHEY, CDR2 SMNVEV (reference sequence). The CDR3 spells CASSLSSGGETQYF. CDR3 DNA: TGTGCCAGCAGTTTATCTAGTGGGGGAGAGACCCAGTACTTC.

The chain employs TRBV7-9 and TRBJ2-2; D may match TRBD1 or TRBD2 (6 bases each). The CDR3 length is 14 residues. V lost 5 bases and J lost 2, with 9 bases in between. Germline CDR1 is SEHNR and CDR2 is FQNEAQ (reference sequence). CDR3 in DNA: TGTGCCAGCAGCGGGGGGCACAACACCGGGGAGCTGTTTTTT. This translates into CASSGGHNTGELFF.

V and J are TRBV14 and TRBJ2-7; D remains ambiguous. In germline, CDR1 is SGHDN, CDR2 FVKESK. V was shortened by 2 bases and J by 3 bases, with 5 bases between the two germline ends. The CDR3 is 12 residues long. The CDR3 sequence is CASSQFFYEQYF. The CDR3 bases are TGTGCCAGCAGCCAATTCTTCTACGAGCAGTACTTC.

This clone is a singleton in its sample. The chain uses TRBV5-4 and TRBJ2-7; 7 nucleotides align to TRBD2. CDR1 is SGHNT, CDR2 YYREEE, per germline (reference sequence). The CDR3 sequence is 15 residues long. The J segment lost 3 bases and the V segment lost 0 bases, leaving 6 bases of the junction unmatched. The chain's CDR3 is CASSLAGSGIYEQYF. The CDR3 DNA sequence: TGTGCCAGCAGCTTGGCCGGAAGCGGGATCTACGAGCAGTACTTC.

This chain links TRBV27 with TRBJ2-7; no reliable D call. The V gene's germline CDR1 is MNHEY and CDR2 SMNVEV (reference sequence). This CDR3 contains 15 residues. V was pared by 0 bases and J by 0 bases, with 9 bases between. This CDR3 is CASSLSRISSYEQYF. The CDR3 DNA reads TGTGCCAGCAGTTTATCGAGGATTAGCTCCTACGAGCAGTACTTC.

This chain joins TRBV5-1 and TRBJ2-3; either TRBD1 or TRBD2 may supply D (5 bases each). The CDR3 covers 15 residues. Trimming removed 0 bases at V and 1 base at J, with 9 bases between. The germline V gene encodes CDR1 SGHRS and CDR2 YFSETQ. The CDR3 loop reads CASSLAGTRTDTQYF. For the CDR3, the DNA is TGCGCCAGCAGCTTGGCAGGGACCCGCACAGATACGCAGTATTTT.

This rearrangement joins TRBV28 to TRBJ2-1; 11 bases are a match to TRBD2. V dropped 5 bases and J dropped 5; count of bases not matched to a gene: 8. This CDR3 comprises 16 residues. The germline CDR1 and CDR2 sequences are MDHEN and SYDVKM. CDR3 residues: CASSVLLAGGHNEQFF. CDR3 in DNA: TGTGCCAGCAGTGTCTTGCTAGCGGGGGGACACAATGAGCAGTTCTTC.

Worth noting for this clone: Other DNA variants within this sample encode the same CDR3. The chain carries TRBV18 and TRBJ1-6; weak D call: TRBD1 (5 bases). The CDR3 is 14 amino acids. Germline lookup yields CDR1 KGHSH and CDR2 LQKENI. Trimming removed 4 bases from V and 5 bases from J, with 9 bases in between. The DNA for the CDR3 is TGTGCCAGCTCACTTCAGGGTGATAATTCACCCCTCCACTTT. The encoded protein is CASSLQGDNSPLHF.

As for this clone: The identical CDR3 is also encoded by other nucleotide sequences in the sample. V is TRBV5-4 and J is TRBJ1-2; 9 nucleotides align to TRBD1. The germline gives CDR1 SGHNT, CDR2 YYREEE (reference sequence). V shed 4 bases, J shed 7 bases, and the junction held 5 bases outside the gene matches. This CDR3 region has 13 residues. Here the CDR3 DNA reads TGTGCCAGCAGCATACAGGGGGCTGGTGGCTACACCTTC. It encodes CASSIQGAGGYTF.

The J gene is TRBJ2-7, the V gene TRBV10-3, with 8 positions matching TRBD2. Trimming cost V 10 bases and J 5 bases; bases outside gene matches: 13. Germline V gene lookup returns CDR1 ENHRY and CDR2 SYGVKD. The length of the CDR3 is 14 residues. CDR3 residues: CATRTGGAKDEQYF. The CDR3 DNA follows: TGTGCCACCCGGACGGGGGGGGCCAAGGACGAGCAGTACTTC.